Shown below are 12 T cell receptor beta chains from a single sample sequenced in a study of human thymus T cells. Assay used: immunoSEQ multiplex PCR; TCRdb lists only in-frame clones, some missing. There are 54,000 or so clones in the sample; 85% to 95% occur only once, and nearly 6% lies in the top ten. The sample comprised blood. The receptors derive from a boy under three years old with a congenital heart defect but otherwise immunologically healthy.

This clone was detected a few times. The chain uses TRBV28 and TRBJ1-1; D gene uncertain. The germline V gene encodes CDR1 MDHEN and CDR2 SYDVKM. This CDR3 spans 10 amino acids. Trimming removed 5 bases at V and 11 bases at J, with 9 bases between. In DNA, the CDR3 is TGTGCCAGCAGTCGTGTTTTTGCTTTCTTT. Protein: CASSRVFAFF.

The chain couples TRBV6-5 to TRBJ2-1; D remains ambiguous. The V and J ends lost 0 bases and 6 bases respectively, with 12 bases between them. The CDR3 has 15 residues. Germline V gene sequence: CDR1 MNHEY, CDR2 SVGAGI. The CDR3 nucleotides read TGTGCCAGCAGTTACTCTCCGGTATCGGTCAATGAGCAGTTCTTC. Amino acid sequence: CASSYSPVSVNEQFF.

V and J are TRBV6-5 and TRBJ1-1; 10 positions match TRBD1. This CDR3 spans 15 amino acids. Germline assignment: CDR1 MNHEY and CDR2 SVGAGI. J was trimmed by 5 bases and V by 0 bases; bases with no gene match: 3. The CDR3 nucleotides are TGTGCCAGCAGTTACTCGACAGGGGGCCTTACTGAAGCTTTCTTT. The encoded protein is CASSYSTGGLTEAFF.

There are a few counts of this clone. The V call is TRBV2, the J call TRBJ2-7; D might be TRBD1 (6 bases). The CDR3 is 11 amino acids. CDR1 SNHLY and CDR2 FYNNEI come from the germline V gene. V was cut by 6 bases and J by 6 bases, with 9 bases left in between. CDR3 protein: CASRTGSEQYF. For the CDR3, the DNA is TGTGCCAGCAGAACAGGGAGCGAGCAGTACTTC.

This clone appeared a single time. The chain recombines TRBV6-5 with TRBJ2-3; TRBD2 matches 11 bases. The CDR3 loop spans 15 amino acids. Looked up from germline, CDR1 is MNHEY and CDR2 is SVGAGI. The trim removed 4 bases at V and 0 bases at J, leaving 0 bases unmatched. CDR3 bases: TGTGCCAGCAGTTGGACTAGCGGGAGCACAGATACGCAGTATTTT. Amino acid sequence: CASSWTSGSTDTQYF.

The CDR3 sequence is CASSSGGETQYF. As DNA, the CDR3 is TGTGCCAGCAGTAGCGGGGGAGAGACCCAGTACTTC. V gene TRBV25-1 combines with J gene TRBJ2-5, with 8 bases aligning to TRBD2. Germline lookup yields CDR1 MGHDK and CDR2 SYGVNS. The CDR3 consists of 12 residues. V shed 5 bases, J shed 4 bases, and the junction held 0 bases outside the gene matches.

The chain joins TRBV5-1 to TRBJ2-3, with D hard to call. The CDR3 totals 14 residues. Germline V gene data show CDR1 as SGHRS and CDR2 as YFSETQ. The germline V and J ends were trimmed by 1 base and 2 bases, with 8 bases remaining between them. The CDR3 loop reads CASSLLIHTDTQYF. The CDR3 DNA reads TGCGCCAGCAGCTTGTTAATCCACACAGATACGCAGTATTTT.

This rearrangement joins TRBV19 to TRBJ2-1; 12 bases agree with TRBD2. Germline-derived CDR1 and CDR2 are LNHDA and SQIVND (reference sequence). The CDR3 consists of 15 residues. V lost 8 bases to trimming and J lost 7 bases; unmatched junction nucleotides: 9. The CDR3 is CASRATSGSLNEQFF. CDR3 bases: TGTGCCAGTCGGGCGACTAGCGGGAGTTTGAATGAGCAGTTCTTC.

The chain combines TRBV30 with TRBJ1-3, with D perhaps TRBD1 (6 bases). Germline CDR1 is GTSNPN and CDR2 is SVGIG (reference sequence). The length of the CDR3 is 16 residues. Trimming removed 0 bases at V and 0 bases at J, with 12 bases between. This CDR3 reads CAWSVAKQGSGNTIYF. The DNA of the CDR3 is TGTGCCTGGAGTGTTGCTAAACAGGGCTCTGGAAACACCATATATTTT.

V gene TRBV5-4 combines with J gene TRBJ1-2; D may be TRBD1 (6 bases). The CDR3 is 15 residues long. Germline V CDR1 and CDR2: SGHNT, YYREEE (reference sequence). V lost 5 bases to trimming and J lost 2 bases, with 16 bases between them. This CDR3 is CASRNRDTSNYGYTF. In nucleotides, the CDR3 is TGTGCCAGCAGAAACCGGGACACATCAAACTATGGCTACACCTTC. Drawing the rest from reference TRBV5-4 and TRBJ1-2, the complete variable domain is ETGVTQSPTHLIKTRGQQVTLRCSSQSGHNTVSWYQQALGQGPQFIFQYYREEENGRGNFPPRFSGLQFPNYSSELNVNALELDDSALYLCASRNRDTSNYGYTFGSGTRLTVV.

A few counts support this clone. The rearrangement uses TRBV11-2 and TRBJ2-3; TRBD2 is a possible D gene (6 bases). CDR1 is SGHAT and CDR2 is FQNNGV in the germline V gene. The V gene lost 1 base and the J gene lost 10 bases, with 6 bases spanning the gap. The CDR3 is made up of 11 amino acids. This chain's CDR3 is CASSLGGAQYF. The CDR3 DNA sequence: TGTGCCAGCAGCTTAGGGGGGGCGCAGTATTTT.

V usage is TRBV19 and J usage is TRBJ1-5; 8 bases are a match to TRBD1. J lost 7 bases, V lost 3 bases, and 8 bases had no gene match. The germline gives CDR1 LNHDA, CDR2 SQIVND (reference sequence). The length of the CDR3 is 15 residues. In DNA form, the CDR3 reads TGTGCCAGTAGTATGGACAGGGTGGTCCGCCAGCCCCAGCATTTT. This gives the protein CASSMDRVVRQPQHF.